Below, 25 T cell receptor beta chains from the same sample are listed, as sequenced in a study of T cells after yellow fever vaccination. One entry per CDR3 protein results from TCRdb running MiXCR on the 5' RACE reads. The table records some 350,000 distinct CDR3 sequences, about 4% of them present only once. The specimen comprised PBMCs, sampled 5 days after the yellow fever booster vaccination. The receptors shown here come from a man in his late teens or twenties who received the YFV17D yellow fever vaccine.

This clonotype appeared many times. The chain is built from TRBV20-1 and TRBJ1-1; weak D call: TRBD1 (5 bases). This CDR3 is 13 amino acids long. Deletions cut 1 base from V and 7 bases from J, with 13 bases between. Germline lookup yields CDR1 DFQATT and CDR2 SNEGSKA (reference sequence). The CDR3 DNA sequence: TGCAGTGCTAGAGCTCCAGCGGGACTTGAAGCTTTCTTT. Translated: CSARAPAGLEAFF.

The rearrangement joins TRBV18 to TRBJ2-6; D possibly corresponds to TRBD2 (6 bases). Trimming took 3 bases from V and 3 from J, leaving 9 bases between them. Looked up from germline, CDR1 is KGHSH and CDR2 is LQKENI. This CDR3 comprises 15 residues. The CDR3 nucleotides read TGTGCCAGCTCACCCCAGGGAGGTGGGGCCAACGTCCTGACTTTC. Protein: CASSPQGGGANVLTF.

Only a few counts were recorded for this clonotype. CDR3 residues: CASSVGGRAKNIQYF. The CDR3 DNA sequence: TGTGCCAGCAGCGTCGGCGGGAGAGCCAAAAACATTCAGTACTTC. The gene calls are TRBV9 and TRBJ2-4; 7 bases line up with TRBD2. From germline, CDR1 is SGDLS and CDR2 YYNGEE. The CDR3 consists of 15 residues. V lost 2 bases to trimming and J lost 0 bases; unmatched junction nucleotides: 2.

J is TRBJ1-1 and V is TRBV5-1; weak D call: TRBD1 (5 bases). The CDR3 spans 15 residues. V lost 0 bases, J lost 4 bases, and 13 bases lay in between. Germline V gives CDR1 SGHRS, CDR2 YFSETQ. The CDR3 nucleotides read TGCGCCAGCAGCTTGGGTTCTCGGGGGATCACTGAAGCTTTCTTT. Translation gives CASSLGSRGITEAFF.

This clonotype appeared many times. J is TRBJ1-1 and V is TRBV29-1, with D maybe TRBD1 (5 bases). Trimming removed 4 bases from V and 5 bases from J, with 14 bases in between. Germline CDR1 and CDR2: SQVTM and ANQGSEA. The CDR3 contains 13 residues. In DNA, the CDR3 is TGCAGCGTTGGGGACCCCGAGCATACTGAAGCTTTCTTT. It encodes CSVGDPEHTEAFF.

This clonotype was detected ten times or more. This chain uses TRBV20-1 with TRBJ1-2, with D unclear. Germline assignment: CDR1 DFQATT and CDR2 SNEGSKA (reference sequence). Trimming cost V 1 base and J 7 bases, with 7 bases left between them. This CDR3 region has 11 residues. CDR3 loop: CSARGLGGYTF. DNA for the CDR3: TGCAGTGCTAGAGGGCTGGGTGGCTACACCTTC.

This clonotype has a handful of counts. The V call is TRBV5-1, the J call TRBJ2-7; D is possibly TRBD1 (5 bases). The CDR3 is 15 residues long. Germline V gene lookup returns CDR1 SGHRS and CDR2 YFSETQ. The germline V and J ends were trimmed by 1 base and 5 bases, with 16 bases remaining between them. The CDR3 coding sequence is TGCGCCAGCAGCTTGAGGGGCTCTGGGTATAACGAGCAGTACTTC. It is translated as CASSLRGSGYNEQYF.

This clonotype was seen a handful of times. V is TRBV6-2 or TRBV6-3 and J is TRBJ2-3; the D is unclear. The CDR3 sequence is 16 residues long. From germline, CDR1 is MNHEY and CDR2 SVGEGT. Trimming removed 2 bases from V and 2 bases from J, with 14 bases in between. CDR3: CASSYRAELFTDTQYF. The CDR3 nucleotides read TGTGCCAGCAGTTACCGGGCGGAGCTATTCACAGATACGCAGTATTTT.

In its sample, this clonotype was seen many times. The rearrangement joins TRBV4-2 to TRBJ2-5, with TRBD2 matching 14 bases. CDR3 length: 16 residues. Germline CDR1 is LGHNA and CDR2 is YNFKEQ. V was clipped by 6 bases and J by 1 base; unmatched bases: 4. CDR3 loop: CASSSGLAGGQETQYF. CDR3 in DNA: TGTGCCAGCAGTAGCGGACTAGCGGGGGGCCAAGAGACCCAGTACTTC.

This chain joins TRBV6-1 and TRBJ2-3, with D perhaps matching TRBD2 (6 bases). Germline CDR1 MNHNS, CDR2 SASEGT. Trimming took off 8 bases at V and 5 bases at J, with 20 bases between the two ends. The CDR3 contains 15 residues. DNA for the CDR3: TGTGCCAGCTTAGTGGGGACTCAGGGAAGAGATACGCAGTATTTT. Amino acids: CASLVGTQGRDTQYF.

CDR3 in amino acids: CASSQDRRFRGGYTF. DNA of the CDR3: TGTGCCAGCAGCCAAGATCGGCGGTTCAGAGGAGGCTACACCTTC. V gene TRBV4-2 combines with J gene TRBJ1-2; D uncertain. Trimming took 0 bases from V and 8 from J, leaving 16 bases between them. CDR3 length: 15 residues. Germline CDR1 reads LGHNA; CDR2 reads YNFKEQ.

This clonotype was seen many times. The chain joins TRBV11-2 to TRBJ2-1; 8 nucleotides agree with TRBD2. Germline CDR1 and CDR2: SGHAT and FQNNGV. The CDR3 contains 14 residues. Germline trimming cut 2 bases from V and 8 bases from J; bases unmatched to any gene: 5. The CDR3 sequence: CASSLRGGGYEQFF. The CDR3 DNA is TGTGCCAGCAGCTTACGGGGGGGCGGGTATGAGCAGTTCTTC.

The J gene is TRBJ2-7, the V gene TRBV4-3; no reliable D call. V shed 7 bases and J shed 4 bases, with 11 bases lying between them. The length of the CDR3 is 12 residues. From germline, CDR1 is LGHNA and CDR2 YSLEER. The CDR3 protein is CASILVIYEQYV. The CDR3, as DNA: TGCGCCAGCATTCTCGTTATTTACGAGCAGTACGTC.

This clonotype was counted a few times. The gene calls are TRBV7-2 and TRBJ2-5; 8 bases map to TRBD2. V dropped 2 bases and J dropped 5; count of bases not matched to a gene: 13. From germline, CDR1 is SGHTA and CDR2 FQGNSA. This CDR3 is built from 17 residues. The CDR3 coding sequence is TGTGCCAGCAGCTTATCGGGAGTAGCGGGGTGGGTGGAGACCCAGTACTTC. Its protein product is CASSLSGVAGWVETQYF. The entire variable domain, with the rest obtained from reference TRBV7-2 and TRBJ2-5, is as follows: GAGVSQSPSNKVTEKGKDVELRCDPISGHTALYWYRQSLGQGLEFLIYFQGNSAPDKSGLPSDRFSAERTGGSVSTLTIQRTQQEDSAVYLCASSLSGVAGWVETQYFGPGTRLLVL.

This clonotype was counted between two and nine times. CDR3 loop: CASSQDRRTSGGQQYF. CDR3 sequence (DNA): TGCGCCAGCAGCCAAGATCGGAGGACTAGCGGGGGGCAGCAGTATTTT. V and J are TRBV4-3 and TRBJ2-3; TRBD2 agrees at 14 bases. Looked up from germline, CDR1 is LGHNA and CDR2 is YSLEER. The CDR3 spans 16 residues. V was clipped by 0 bases and J by 11 bases; unmatched bases: 7.

The chain recombines TRBV10-3 with TRBJ1-6, with D perhaps TRBD1 (5 bases). Germline V lookup: CDR1 ENHRY, CDR2 SYGVKD. Trimming removed 2 bases from V and 8 bases from J, with 10 bases in between. The CDR3 covers 14 residues. In DNA, the CDR3 is TGTGCCATCAGTGAGGGGGGATTCGATTCACCCCTCCACTTT. It yields the protein CAISEGGFDSPLHF.

This clonotype was detected a few times. This chain links TRBV6-2 or TRBV6-3 with TRBJ2-1; 8 nucleotides match TRBD1. The CDR3 is made up of 17 amino acids. V dropped 1 base and J dropped 1; count of bases not matched to a gene: 6. From germline, CDR1 is MNHEY and CDR2 SVGEGT. The CDR3 loop reads CASSYLPGQESYNEQFF. Here the CDR3 DNA reads TGTGCCAGCAGTTACTTGCCGGGACAGGAATCCTACAATGAGCAGTTCTTC.

This clonotype was counted a few times. The gene calls are TRBV20-1 and TRBJ1-1, with a possible D match to TRBD1 (5 bases). The CDR3 consists of 13 residues. Deletions cut 3 bases from V and 2 bases from J, with 10 bases between. CDR1 is DFQATT and CDR2 is SNEGSKA in the germline V gene (reference sequence). DNA for the CDR3: TGCAGTGCTAGTGGCAGGGCCAACACTGAAGCTTTCTTT. Its protein is CSASGRANTEAFF.

A few counts support this clonotype. V is TRBV6-5 and J is TRBJ2-3, with 9 bases fitting TRBD1. This CDR3 contains 16 residues. V trimming: 5 bases; J trimming: 8 bases; junction bases outside the gene matches: 14. Germline assignment: CDR1 MNHEY and CDR2 SVGAGI. CDR3 loop: CASSRDTGGASGTQYF. The CDR3 bases are TGTGCCAGCAGTCGAGATACAGGGGGCGCTTCGGGTACGCAGTATTTT.

There are a few counts of this clonotype. The V gene is TRBV18, the J gene TRBJ1-4; D call uncertain. Germline loops: CDR1 KGHSH, CDR2 LQKENI. This CDR3 region has 13 residues. V dropped 6 bases and J dropped 5 bases, with 10 bases sitting between them. CDR3 sequence reads: CASSRAENEKLFF. The CDR3 coding sequence is TGTGCCAGCTCCCGGGCGGAGAATGAAAAACTGTTTTTT.

This chain links TRBV25-1 with TRBJ1-6; 7 nucleotides agree with TRBD1. Germline CDR1 reads MGHDK; CDR2 reads SYGVNS. V shed 4 bases, J shed 9 bases, and the junction held 6 bases outside the gene matches. The CDR3 runs to 14 residues. The CDR3 loop reads CASSGQGDGSPLHF. Here the CDR3 DNA reads TGTGCCAGCAGTGGTCAGGGGGACGGTTCACCCCTCCACTTT.

The table lists this clonotype with a few counts. This chain joins TRBV27 and TRBJ2-3; 8 bases align to TRBD1. Germline CDR1 MNHEY, CDR2 SMNVEV (reference sequence). The CDR3 is made up of 15 amino acids. Trimming cost V 6 bases and J 5 bases; bases outside gene matches: 10. DNA for the CDR3: TGTGCCAGCAGGCAAAAGACAGGGGCTATAGATACGCAGTATTTT. Translated, it gives CASRQKTGAIDTQYF.

This clonotype was picked up many times. The chain employs TRBV20-1 and TRBJ1-1; 8 nucleotides align to TRBD1. The CDR3 is made up of 14 amino acids. Trimming removed 2 bases from V and 5 bases from J; junction bases left unmatched: 7. In germline, CDR1 is DFQATT, CDR2 SNEGSKA (reference sequence). For the CDR3, the DNA is TGCAGTGCTAGATGGCCAGGGGGCGGGACTGAAGCTTTCTTT. Translation: CSARWPGGGTEAFF.

This clonotype was seen more than once but under ten times. The V gene is TRBV12-3 or TRBV12-4, the J gene TRBJ2-5, with D possibly TRBD1 on 6 matching bases. V was trimmed by 7 bases and J by 0 bases, leaving 12 bases between them. This CDR3 contains 14 residues. The CDR3 here is CASTLQGYQETQYF. For the CDR3, the DNA is TGTGCCAGCACCTTACAGGGCTACCAAGAGACCCAGTACTTC.

CDR3 in DNA: TGTGCCAGCAGCTTAGTTAGGACCCTAGCGGGGGACAACAATGAGCAGTTCTTC. Translation: CASSLVRTLAGDNNEQFF. The chain combines TRBV7-9 with TRBJ2-1, with TRBD2 matching 10 bases. Germline assignment: CDR1 SEHNR and CDR2 FQNEAQ (reference sequence). The V and J ends lost 1 base and 5 bases, in that order; junction bases with no gene match: 11. CDR3 size: 18 residues.